This T cell receptor beta chain appears in the sequencing data of a study of blood T cell repertoires in COVID-19. Study information: Whether acute or convalescent, the COVID-19 samples came from the United States, Italy and Spain.

The sample holds a few counts of this clone. The V gene end was trimmed by 6 bases and the J gene end by 3 bases; junction bases not matched to a gene: 2. The CDR3 has 14 amino acids. Germline V gene sequence: CDR1 SEHNR, CDR2 FQNEAQ (reference sequence). Repertoires were generated with immunoSEQ multiplex PCR, while TCRdb's copy carries only in-frame clones and drops some. The sample lists 300,000 to 400,000 clones, about 90% occurring once. The sequencing sample was made of peripheral blood. This sequence joins TRBV7-9 and TRBJ2-2, with 9 bases that match TRBD1. This receptor was obtained from a young woman who had recovered from COVID-19. The CDR3 DNA is TGTGCCAGCAGGAGGACAGGGGACACCGGGGAGCTGTTTTTT. Translated: CASRRTGDTGELFF.